This entry lists 27 T cell receptor beta chains sequenced from one sample in a study of PD-L1 blockade in urothelial cancer. Described time point: pretreatment peripheral blood. The repertoire was sequenced with immunoSEQ multiplex PCR; TCRdb's copy has only in-frame clones and lacks some. The data contain just under 65,000 clones, approximately 78% of them singletons. This specimen consisted of PBMCs, obtained around atezolizumab (anti-PD-L1) treatment. The receptors originated from a man in his 70s with urothelial cancer.

The V and J genes are TRBV27 and TRBJ2-7; 9 bases are a match to TRBD1. The trim removed 2 bases at V and 1 base at J, leaving 3 bases unmatched. Germline V gives CDR1 MNHEY, CDR2 SMNVEV (reference sequence). The CDR3 has 15 amino acids. The CDR3, as DNA: TGTGCCAGCAGTTTAGGGACAGGGTGGTCCTACGAGCAGTACTTC. Translated, it gives CASSLGTGWSYEQYF.

This rearrangement joins TRBV9 to TRBJ1-4, with D perhaps matching TRBD1 (5 bases). The ends were cut back, 7 bases at V and 3 bases at J, with 13 bases in the middle. The germline V gene encodes CDR1 SGDLS and CDR2 YYNGEE. CDR3 length: 14 amino acids. The CDR3 DNA sequence: TGTGCCAGCGGGGTGGGGCCAGCTAATGAAAAACTGTTTTTT. This codes for CASGVGPANEKLFF.

The rearrangement uses TRBV5-1 and TRBJ1-5; 7 bases align to TRBD1. This CDR3 region has 16 residues. Germline V gene sequence: CDR1 SGHRS, CDR2 YFSETQ. With V trimmed by 0 bases and J by 6 bases, 9 bases remained unmatched. Written as DNA, the CDR3 is TGCGCCAGCAGCTTGGGCCCCCAAGGGGGCGGTCAGCCCCAGCATTTT. Translated: CASSLGPQGGGQPQHF.

The chain couples TRBV28 to TRBJ2-7, with TRBD1 matching over 11 bases. The CDR3 consists of 14 residues. Germline V CDR1 and CDR2: MDHEN, SYDVKM. The J segment lost 6 bases and the V segment lost 7 bases, leaving 8 bases of the junction unmatched. In DNA, the CDR3 is TGTGCCAGCACCAAAGGACAGGGGGCAAGCGAGCAGTACTTC. It is translated as CASTKGQGASEQYF.

The rearrangement joins TRBV7-9 to TRBJ1-2, with TRBD1 identical over 10 bases. CDR3 length: 14 amino acids. In germline, CDR1 is SEHNR, CDR2 FQNEAQ (reference sequence). The V and J ends lost 5 bases and 7 bases, in that order; junction bases with no gene match: 7. The CDR3 sequence is CASSQDGTGAGYTF. Written as DNA, the CDR3 is TGTGCCAGCAGCCAAGACGGGACAGGGGCTGGCTACACCTTC.

CDR3 sequence reads: CASSPSGGVPYNEQFF. DNA of the CDR3: TGTGCCAGCAGCCCTTCAGGGGGTGTTCCCTACAATGAGCAGTTCTTC. The genes are TRBV4-2 and TRBJ2-1; 7 bases line up with TRBD1. The V gene's germline CDR1 is LGHNA and CDR2 YNFKEQ. The length of the CDR3 is 16 residues. The trim removed 4 bases at V and 2 bases at J, leaving 8 bases unmatched.

J is TRBJ2-5 and V is TRBV7-2; D is possibly TRBD1 (6 bases). V shed 5 bases and J shed 5 bases, with 9 bases lying between them. This CDR3 is 12 amino acids long. CDR1 is SGHTA, CDR2 FQGNSA, per germline. The CDR3 region has the DNA TGTGCCAGCAGCCAAAGGGGGGAGACCCAGTACTTC. Translated: CASSQRGETQYF.

The chain has TRBV19 and TRBJ2-5; D might be TRBD1 (6 bases). Germline CDR1 reads LNHDA; CDR2 reads SQIVND (reference sequence). This CDR3 spans 15 amino acids. The germline V and J ends were trimmed by 4 bases and 4 bases, with 16 bases remaining between them. The CDR3 DNA reads TGTGCCAGTAGTACCCTAGGGGGTGGAGGAGAGACCCAGTACTTC. Translated, it gives CASSTLGGGGETQYF. Full variable domain (remainder filled in from reference TRBV19 and TRBJ2-5): DGGITQSPKYLFRKEGQNVTLSCEQNLNHDAMYWYRQDPGQGLRLIYYSQIVNDFQKGDIAEGYSVSREKKESFPLTVTSAQKNPTAFYLCASSTLGGGGETQYFGPGTRLLVL.

In its sample, this clone was seen a few times. The rearrangement uses TRBV4-3 and TRBJ2-1; TRBD1 aligns across 8 bases. V dropped 1 base and J dropped 3; count of bases not matched to a gene: 5. The CDR3 runs to 16 residues. Germline values: CDR1 LGHNA, CDR2 YSLEER. The CDR3 sequence is CASSQGHRGFYNEQFF. The DNA of the CDR3 is TGCGCCAGCAGCCAAGGTCACAGGGGGTTCTACAATGAGCAGTTCTTC.

The chain recombines TRBV19 with TRBJ2-7; TRBD2 is a possible D gene (6 bases). The CDR3 contains 15 residues. Trimming stripped 1 base from V and 0 bases from J, with 10 bases between. The germline CDR1 and CDR2 sequences are LNHDA and SQIVND (reference sequence). This CDR3 reads CASSIAGTASYEQYF. CDR3 DNA sequence: TGTGCCAGTAGTATAGCTGGGACTGCCTCCTACGAGCAGTACTTC.

This chain uses TRBV5-1 with TRBJ1-1; 9 bases line up with TRBD1. Looked up from germline, CDR1 is SGHRS and CDR2 is YFSETQ. The junction had 5 bases not matched to a gene; V was cut back by 2 bases and J by 0 bases. The CDR3 is made up of 16 amino acids. This CDR3 reads CASSLTGQGMNTEAFF. Here the CDR3 DNA reads TGCGCCAGCAGCTTAACGGGACAGGGAATGAACACTGAAGCTTTCTTT. Variable domain in full (rest from reference TRBV5-1 and TRBJ1-1): KAGVTQTPRYLIKTRGQQVTLSCSPISGHRSVSWYQQTPGQGLQFLFEYFSETQRNKGNFPGRFSGRQFSNSRSEMNVSTLELGDSALYLCASSLTGQGMNTEAFFGQGTRLTVV.

The chain employs TRBV14 and TRBJ2-1; D perhaps matches TRBD1 (6 bases). The CDR3 loop spans 15 amino acids. Germline-derived CDR1 and CDR2 are SGHDN and FVKESK. Trimming shortened V by 1 base and J by 2 bases, and 9 bases separated the two germline ends. The CDR3 loop is CASSQGGTTYNEQFF. The DNA of the CDR3 is TGTGCCAGCAGCCAAGGAGGGACAACCTACAATGAGCAGTTCTTC.

The rearrangement links TRBV29-1 to TRBJ2-1; D is perhaps TRBD1 (6 bases). Germline lookup yields CDR1 SQVTM and CDR2 ANQGSEA. V was pared by 6 bases and J by 0 bases, with 9 bases between. The CDR3 consists of 13 residues. The CDR3 DNA reads TGCAGCGTAACAGGGAGCTCCTACAATGAGCAGTTCTTC. Its translation: CSVTGSSYNEQFF.

The J gene is TRBJ2-1, the V gene TRBV25-1; tentatively, D is TRBD2 (7 bases). The CDR3 covers 14 residues. CDR1 MGHDK and CDR2 SYGVNS come from the germline V gene. Trimming left V 0 bases short and J 6 bases short, with 9 bases between. DNA for the CDR3: TGTGCCAGCAGTGAATACCGGGGGGCCAATGAGCAGTTCTTC. This sequence encodes CASSEYRGANEQFF.

This clone appeared once. The genes are TRBV20-1 and TRBJ1-1; TRBD1 might be the D (6 bases). The CDR3 has 11 residues. The V and J ends lost 6 bases and 11 bases respectively, with 16 bases between them. Per germline, CDR1 DFQATT and CDR2 SNEGSKA (reference sequence). In nucleotides, the CDR3 is TGCAGTGCCGGGGAGGGGGTCACGGCTTTCTTT. Translation gives CSAGEGVTAFF.

This clone has just a few counts. This chain links TRBV29-1 with TRBJ2-3; D possibly corresponds to TRBD2 (6 bases). Trimming removed 6 bases at V and 0 bases at J, with 13 bases between. The CDR3 covers 14 residues. Germline assignment: CDR1 SQVTM and CDR2 ANQGSEA. The CDR3 DNA reads as TGCAGCGTCCGTACCGGAGGGAGCACAGATACGCAGTATTTT. Protein product: CSVRTGGSTDTQYF.

CDR3 in amino acids: CASSLDRRGPHSGANVLTF. Written as DNA, the CDR3 is TGCGCCAGCAGCTTGGATCGGCGGGGGCCCCATTCTGGGGCCAACGTCCTGACTTTC. This sequence joins TRBV5-1 and TRBJ2-6; D possibly corresponds to TRBD2 (7 bases). Germline CDR1 is SGHRS and CDR2 is YFSETQ. V lost 0 bases and J lost 1, with 17 bases in between. CDR3 length: 19 amino acids.

The CDR3 here is CASLPSVPNTGELFF. DNA for the CDR3: TGCGCCAGCCTTCCGAGCGTTCCGAACACCGGGGAGCTGTTTTTT. The J gene is TRBJ2-2, the V gene TRBV5-1, with D uncertain. V dropped 7 bases and J dropped 0 bases, with 13 bases sitting between them. The CDR3 consists of 15 residues. Germline V gene sequence: CDR1 SGHRS, CDR2 YFSETQ.

In its sample, this clone was seen once. The CDR3 region has the DNA TGTGCCAGCAGCTTTAGCGGAGGCCCCAACAAGGAGCAGTACTTC. Its protein product is CASSFSGGPNKEQYF. The chain is built from TRBV5-4 and TRBJ2-7; possible D gene TRBD2, 6 bases. The CDR3 is made up of 15 amino acids. Germline CDR1 is SGHNT and CDR2 is YYREEE (reference sequence). V shed 2 bases and J shed 7 bases, with 19 bases lying between them.

The chain joins TRBV28 to TRBJ2-3; the D gene is possibly TRBD2 (5 bases). CDR3 length equals 12 residues. V was trimmed by 6 bases and J by 2 bases, leaving 6 bases between them. Germline V gives CDR1 MDHEN, CDR2 SYDVKM. CDR3 in amino acids: CASRDYTDTQYF. The DNA for the CDR3 is TGTGCCAGCAGAGACTACACAGATACGCAGTATTTT. Using reference TRBV28 and TRBJ2-3 for the parts outside the CDR3, the full variable domain is DVKVTQSSRYLVKRTGEKVFLECVQDMDHENMFWYRQDPGLGLRLIYFSYDVKMKEKGDIPEGYSVSREKKERFSLILESASTNQTSMYLCASRDYTDTQYFGPGTRLTVL.

This clone was recorded once. This chain joins TRBV5-4 and TRBJ2-3; D is unresolved. The length of the CDR3 is 12 residues. Trimming removed 5 bases at V and 0 bases at J, with 4 bases between. The germline V gene encodes CDR1 SGHNT and CDR2 YYREEE (reference sequence). The CDR3 DNA reads TGTGCCAGCAGGACTAGCACAGATACGCAGTATTTT. This translates into CASRTSTDTQYF.

The J gene is TRBJ1-1, the V gene TRBV18; D remains unclear. Per the germline V gene, CDR1 is KGHSH and CDR2 is LQKENI. The ends were cut back, 3 bases at V and 0 bases at J, with 8 bases in the middle. The CDR3 runs 14 residues. The CDR3 coding sequence is TGTGCCAGCTCACCTTCGGGGATGAACACTGAAGCTTTCTTT. It specifies CASSPSGMNTEAFF.

V usage is TRBV6-6 and J usage is TRBJ2-2; no clear D. The CDR3 contains 11 residues. Germline V gene sequence: CDR1 MNHNY, CDR2 SVGAGI (reference sequence). V gave up 7 bases and J gave up 5 bases, with 5 bases separating them. The CDR3 loop reads CASILTGELFF. As DNA, the CDR3 is TGTGCCAGCATCTTAACCGGGGAGCTGTTTTTT.

The sample holds a few counts of this clone. The chain combines TRBV27 with TRBJ1-1; no reliable D call. Germline assignment: CDR1 MNHEY and CDR2 SMNVEV (reference sequence). The CDR3 loop spans 15 amino acids. The V and J ends lost 4 bases and 5 bases respectively, with 17 bases between them. CDR3 protein: CASSSPGVVKTEAFF. The CDR3 bases are TGTGCCAGCAGTTCCCCAGGTGTTGTAAAGACTGAAGCTTTCTTT.

The chain carries TRBV5-6 and TRBJ2-1, with 8 nucleotides matching TRBD1. The CDR3 runs to 16 residues. The germline V gene encodes CDR1 SGHDT and CDR2 YYEEEE. The ends lost 1 base at V and 8 bases at J; junction bases unmatched: 11. The CDR3 loop reads CASSLMTGARGDEQFF. The CDR3 bases are TGTGCCAGCAGCTTGATGACAGGGGCCCGAGGCGATGAGCAGTTCTTC.

The gene calls are TRBV9 and TRBJ2-7; perhaps TRBD1 as D (5 bases). Germline V gives CDR1 SGDLS, CDR2 YYNGEE. V shed 0 bases and J shed 2 bases, with 9 bases lying between them. The CDR3 runs 14 residues. The DNA of the CDR3 is TGTGCCAGCAGCGTAGCCCAGGGAACCTACGAGCAGTACTTC. Amino acids: CASSVAQGTYEQYF.

This clone was seen only once. This chain links TRBV4-2 with TRBJ2-5; 7 positions match TRBD2. V gave up 0 bases and J gave up 5 bases; unmatched junction bases: 12. This CDR3 is 17 amino acids long. Germline-derived CDR1 and CDR2 are LGHNA and YNFKEQ. The CDR3 region is CASSQEEAAGAGETQYF. For the CDR3, the DNA is TGTGCCAGCAGCCAAGAGGAAGCTGCGGGAGCCGGTGAGACCCAGTACTTC.